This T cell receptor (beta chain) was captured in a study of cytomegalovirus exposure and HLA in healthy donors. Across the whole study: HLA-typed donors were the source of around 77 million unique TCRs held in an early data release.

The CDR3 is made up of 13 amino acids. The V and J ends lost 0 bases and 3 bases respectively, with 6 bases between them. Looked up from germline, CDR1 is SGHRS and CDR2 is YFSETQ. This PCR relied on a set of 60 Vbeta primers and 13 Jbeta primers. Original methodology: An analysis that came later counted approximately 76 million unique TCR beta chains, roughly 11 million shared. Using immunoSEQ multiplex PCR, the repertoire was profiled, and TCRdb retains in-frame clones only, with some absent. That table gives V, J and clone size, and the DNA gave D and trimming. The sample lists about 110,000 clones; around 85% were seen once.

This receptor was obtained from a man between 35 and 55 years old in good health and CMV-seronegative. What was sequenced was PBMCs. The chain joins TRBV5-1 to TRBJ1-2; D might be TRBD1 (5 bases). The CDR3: CASSLGQHYGYTF. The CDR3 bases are TGCGCCAGCAGCTTGGGACAGCACTATGGCTACACCTTC.